This T cell receptor (delta chain) emerged from a study of gamma-delta chains in newborns, infants, children. Overall study: Microbial exposure reportedly drives polyclonal innate γδ T cell expansion after birth.

This clone has just a few counts. This CDR3 is also generated by other DNA sequences in the sample. CDR1 and CDR2 (germline): TSWWSYY, QGS. This CDR3 region has 18 residues. The V and J ends lost 4 bases and 5 bases, in that order; junction bases with no gene match: 19. TCRdb re-called the reads using CATT. In the table there are some 8,300 delta-chain clones, 1.5% to 2% of which are singletons. This receptor was identified in a child who was a newborn, infant or young child, either healthy, febrile or measles-vaccinated (not recorded which). The specimen was blood. This chain connects TRDV1 to TRDJ1, with 7 bases lining up with TRDD2. CDR3 loop: CALGGRAFLRLLRDKLIF. The CDR3 DNA reads TGTGCTCTTGGGGGCAGGGCCTTCCTGCGCTTGTTACGGGATAAACTCATCTTT.